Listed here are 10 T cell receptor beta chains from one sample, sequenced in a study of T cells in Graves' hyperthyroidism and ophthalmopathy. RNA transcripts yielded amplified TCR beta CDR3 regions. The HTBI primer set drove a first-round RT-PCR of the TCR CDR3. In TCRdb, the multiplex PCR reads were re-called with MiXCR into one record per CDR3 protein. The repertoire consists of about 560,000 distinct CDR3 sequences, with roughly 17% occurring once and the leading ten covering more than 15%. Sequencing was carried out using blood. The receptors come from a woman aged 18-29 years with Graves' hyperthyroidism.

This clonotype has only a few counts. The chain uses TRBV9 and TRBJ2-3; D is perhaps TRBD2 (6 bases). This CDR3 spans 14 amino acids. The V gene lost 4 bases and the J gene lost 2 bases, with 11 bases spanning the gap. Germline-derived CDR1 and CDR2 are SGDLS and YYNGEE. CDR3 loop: CASSNQRATDTQYF. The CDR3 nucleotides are TGTGCCAGCAGCAATCAGCGGGCCACAGATACGCAGTATTTT.

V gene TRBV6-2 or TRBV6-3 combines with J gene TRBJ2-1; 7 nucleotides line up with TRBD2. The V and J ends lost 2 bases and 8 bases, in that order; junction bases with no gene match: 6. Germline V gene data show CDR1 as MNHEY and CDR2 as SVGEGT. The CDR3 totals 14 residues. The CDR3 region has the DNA TGTGCCAGCAGTTACCCCGGGGGGTTAGATGAGCAGTTCTTC. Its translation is CASSYPGGLDEQFF.

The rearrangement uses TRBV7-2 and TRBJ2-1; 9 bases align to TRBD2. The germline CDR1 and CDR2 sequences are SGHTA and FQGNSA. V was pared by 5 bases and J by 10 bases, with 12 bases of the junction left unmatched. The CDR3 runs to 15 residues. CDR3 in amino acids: CASSPGLANRGEQFF. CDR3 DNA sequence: TGTGCCAGCAGCCCAGGACTAGCGAACCGGGGGGAGCAGTTCTTC. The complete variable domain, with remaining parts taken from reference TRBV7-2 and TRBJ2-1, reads GAGVSQSPSNKVTEKGKDVELRCDPISGHTALYWYRQSLGQGLEFLIYFQGNSAPDKSGLPSDRFSAERTGGSVSTLTIQRTQQEDSAVYLCASSPGLANRGEQFFGPGTRLTVL.

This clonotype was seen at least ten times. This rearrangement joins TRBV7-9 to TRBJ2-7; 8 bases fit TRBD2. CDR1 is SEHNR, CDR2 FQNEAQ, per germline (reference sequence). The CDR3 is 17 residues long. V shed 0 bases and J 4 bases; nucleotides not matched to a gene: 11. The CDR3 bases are TGTGCCAGCAGCTTAGCGTTGGGACTAGGTGGTGGGTACGAGCAGTACTTC. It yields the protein CASSLALGLGGGYEQYF.

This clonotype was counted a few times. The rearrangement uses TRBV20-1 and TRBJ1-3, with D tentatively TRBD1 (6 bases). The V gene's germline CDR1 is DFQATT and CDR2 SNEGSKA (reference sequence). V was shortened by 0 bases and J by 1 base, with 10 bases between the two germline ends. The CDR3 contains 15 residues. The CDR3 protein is CSAREGAQSGNTIYF. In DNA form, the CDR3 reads TGCAGTGCTAGAGAGGGGGCCCAATCTGGAAACACCATATATTTT.

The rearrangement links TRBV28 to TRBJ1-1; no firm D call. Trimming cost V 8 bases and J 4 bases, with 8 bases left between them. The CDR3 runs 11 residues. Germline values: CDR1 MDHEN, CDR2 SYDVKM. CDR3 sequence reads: CASGWGTEAFF. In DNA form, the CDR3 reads TGTGCCAGCGGGTGGGGCACTGAAGCTTTCTTT.

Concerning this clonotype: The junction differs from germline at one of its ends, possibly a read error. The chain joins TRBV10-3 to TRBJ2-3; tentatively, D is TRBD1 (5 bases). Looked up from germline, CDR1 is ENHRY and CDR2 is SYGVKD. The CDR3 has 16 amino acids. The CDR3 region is CAISDPKTISTGTQYF. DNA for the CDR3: TGTGCCATCAGTGATCCGAAGACGATTAGCACAGGTACGCAGTATTTT.

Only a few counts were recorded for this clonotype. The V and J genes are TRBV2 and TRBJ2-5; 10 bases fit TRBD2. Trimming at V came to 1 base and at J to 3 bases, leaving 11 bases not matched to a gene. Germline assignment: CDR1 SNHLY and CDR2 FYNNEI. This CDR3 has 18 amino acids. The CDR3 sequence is CASSEVKRGGTGKETQYF. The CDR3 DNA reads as TGTGCCAGCAGTGAAGTAAAGCGGGGGGGGACGGGGAAAGAGACCCAGTACTTC.

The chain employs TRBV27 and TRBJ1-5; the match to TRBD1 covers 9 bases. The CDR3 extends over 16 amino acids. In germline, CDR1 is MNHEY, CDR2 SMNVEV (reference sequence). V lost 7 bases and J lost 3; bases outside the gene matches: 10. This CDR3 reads CASKQTDRGFNQPQHF. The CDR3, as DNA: TGTGCCAGCAAACAAACGGACAGGGGATTCAATCAGCCCCAGCATTTT.

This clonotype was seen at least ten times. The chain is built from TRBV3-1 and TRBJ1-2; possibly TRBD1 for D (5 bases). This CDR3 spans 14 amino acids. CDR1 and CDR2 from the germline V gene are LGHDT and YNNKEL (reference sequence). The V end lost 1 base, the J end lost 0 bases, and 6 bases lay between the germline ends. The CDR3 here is CASSQGDSNYGYTF. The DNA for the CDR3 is TGTGCCAGCAGCCAAGGGGACTCTAACTATGGCTACACCTTC.